These 20 T cell receptor beta chains were all obtained from the same sample, sequenced in a study of T-cell reconstitution after alpha-beta-depleted transplantation in children. A TCRbeta library incorporating unique molecular identifiers was prepared. Via MiXCR, TCRdb re-called the PCR reads, giving one row per CDR3 protein. The sample shows some 110,000 distinct CDR3 sequences, under 13% of them seen only once. Specimen: PBMCs, collected before TCRalphabeta/CD19-depleted stem cell transplant. These receptors were collected from a boy aged 2 to 10 with acute lymphoblastic leukemia, due to receive a stem cell transplant.

This chain links TRBV7-9 with TRBJ1-1; 10 bases match TRBD1. Germline CDR1 SEHNR, CDR2 FQNEAQ (reference sequence). The CDR3 length is 15 residues. V lost 5 bases and J lost 10; bases outside the gene matches: 13. The CDR3 nucleotides are TGTGCCAGCAGCAAAGATACGACAGGGGGCGATGCAGCTTTCTTT. Translation gives CASSKDTTGGDAAFF.

The V call is TRBV2, the J call TRBJ2-3; D is possibly TRBD2 (5 bases). This CDR3 spans 13 amino acids. From germline, CDR1 is SNHLY and CDR2 FYNNEI. The V end lost 6 bases, the J end lost 3 bases, and 10 bases lay between the germline ends. For the CDR3, the DNA is TGTGCCAGCAGGCCACTAGGAACAGATACGCAGTATTTT. It specifies CASRPLGTDTQYF.

The rearrangement links TRBV5-1 to TRBJ2-7; no definite D call. V lost 0 bases, J lost 4 bases, and 11 bases lay in between. This CDR3 is built from 14 residues. Germline-derived CDR1 and CDR2 are SGHRS and YFSETQ. Here the CDR3 DNA reads TGCGCCAGCAGCTTGGTCCCCGACGGATACGAGCAGTACTTC. It is translated as CASSLVPDGYEQYF.

In this sample, this clonotype turned up a few times. The gene calls are TRBV5-1 and TRBJ1-1; no clear D. The V end lost 0 bases, the J end lost 4 bases, and 22 bases lay between the germline ends. The CDR3 is 18 amino acids. CDR1 is SGHRS, CDR2 YFSETQ, per germline. The CDR3 nucleotides are TGCGCCAGCAGCTTGGGTGACGCAAGGAAGGTCGGGCTCACTGAAGCTTTCTTT. Translating gives CASSLGDARKVGLTEAFF.

The chain carries TRBV5-1 and TRBJ1-1, with D unresolved. Trimming removed 0 bases at V and 4 bases at J, with 13 bases between. Germline V gene lookup returns CDR1 SGHRS and CDR2 YFSETQ. CDR3 length: 15 amino acids. CDR3 sequence: CASSLDGQVGTEAFF. CDR3 bases: TGCGCCAGCAGCTTGGACGGCCAAGTGGGCACTGAAGCTTTCTTT.

This clonotype was counted only a few times. V gene TRBV12-3 or TRBV12-4 combines with J gene TRBJ2-3; the D is unclear. The CDR3 has 14 residues. V was pared by 5 bases and J by 2 bases, with 11 bases between. The CDR3 loop is CASSPPKPTDTQYF. CDR3 sequence (DNA): TGTGCCAGCAGTCCACCCAAGCCCACAGATACGCAGTATTTT.

This clonotype turned up a few times. The J gene is TRBJ1-1, the V gene TRBV13, with D unresolved. The CDR3 sequence is 13 residues long. The V gene lost 2 bases and the J gene lost 3 bases, with 7 bases spanning the gap. Germline values: CDR1 PRHDT, CDR2 FYEKMQ (reference sequence). Here the CDR3 reads CASSLSWDTEAFF. CDR3 nucleotide sequence: TGTGCCAGCAGCTTAAGCTGGGACACTGAAGCTTTCTTT.

This chain uses TRBV5-1 with TRBJ2-7; D gene uncertain. In germline, CDR1 is SGHRS, CDR2 YFSETQ. The CDR3 consists of 12 residues. The V end lost 2 bases, the J end lost 3 bases, and 6 bases lay between the germline ends. The CDR3 bases are TGCGCCAGCAGCTTCGGCGACTACGAGCAGTACTTC. Translated: CASSFGDYEQYF.

This clonotype was counted only a few times. CDR3 region: CASSLGTGVLNEQFF. Here the CDR3 DNA reads TGCGCCAGCAGCTTAGGGACAGGGGTACTCAATGAGCAGTTCTTC. This rearrangement joins TRBV5-1 to TRBJ2-1, with TRBD1 matching 10 bases. The CDR3 covers 15 residues. In germline, CDR1 is SGHRS, CDR2 YFSETQ. J gave up 6 bases and V 2 bases, and 5 bases lay outside the gene matches.

This clonotype has more than one count but fewer than ten. V usage is TRBV5-1 and J usage is TRBJ1-5, with D uncertain. Trimming pared 5 bases from V and 7 bases from J, leaving 13 bases between. Germline lookup yields CDR1 SGHRS and CDR2 YFSETQ. There are 13 residues in the CDR3. The CDR3 spells CASSVEIGQPQHF. CDR3 sequence (DNA): TGCGCCAGCAGTGTGGAGATTGGACAGCCCCAGCATTTT.

This chain connects TRBV29-1 to TRBJ2-1; D is perhaps TRBD1 (5 bases). The CDR3 is 14 amino acids. Germline CDR1 SQVTM, CDR2 ANQGSEA. The V end was cut by 7 bases, the J end by 8 bases, with 21 bases between. CDR3 sequence reads: CSAGGNLGADEQFF. CDR3 nucleotide sequence: TGCAGCGCGGGCGGTAACCTAGGGGCGGATGAGCAGTTCTTC.

This clonotype was detected only a few times. The V and J genes are TRBV29-1 and TRBJ2-7, with no clear D. V lost 2 bases and J 8 bases, leaving 10 bases between the germline ends. This CDR3 is built from 11 residues. The V gene's germline CDR1 is SQVTM and CDR2 ANQGSEA. Here the CDR3 reads CSVESASKQYF. CDR3 coding DNA: TGCAGCGTTGAAAGTGCTTCAAAGCAGTACTTC.

This clonotype showed up just a few times. This rearrangement joins TRBV7-6 to TRBJ1-1, with D possibly being TRBD1 (6 bases). CDR3 length: 15 amino acids. V shed 0 bases and J shed 5 bases, with 13 bases lying between them. In germline, CDR1 is SGHVS, CDR2 FNYEAQ. CDR3 region: CASSLAPRGGTEAFF. In DNA, the CDR3 is TGTGCCAGCAGCTTAGCACCGAGGGGGGGGACTGAAGCTTTCTTT.

This clonotype was seen many times. The chain carries TRBV20-1 and TRBJ2-3; 11 nucleotides agree with TRBD2. The CDR3 extends over 18 amino acids. Germline V gene data show CDR1 as DFQATT and CDR2 as SNEGSKA (reference sequence). V lost 0 bases to trimming and J lost 3 bases; unmatched junction nucleotides: 11. DNA of the CDR3: TGCAGTGCTAGAGACCCCAGACTAGCGGGATTTCTTACAGATACGCAGTATTTT. Encoded protein: CSARDPRLAGFLTDTQYF.

This clonotype has ten or more counts. This sequence joins TRBV20-1 and TRBJ2-1, with D perhaps TRBD1 or TRBD2 (5 bases each). V lost 3 bases to trimming and J lost 3 bases, with 18 bases between them. This CDR3 comprises 16 residues. The germline CDR1 and CDR2 sequences are DFQATT and SNEGSKA (reference sequence). Here the CDR3 reads CSASYGTGVGYNEQFF. Here the CDR3 DNA reads TGCAGTGCTAGTTACGGGACGGGTGTAGGCTACAATGAGCAGTTCTTC.

This clonotype was counted only a few times. V is TRBV18 and J is TRBJ1-4, with D maybe TRBD1 (5 bases). CDR3 size: 16 residues. V shed 6 bases and J shed 0 bases, with 14 bases lying between them. Germline CDR1 is KGHSH and CDR2 is LQKENI. CDR3 DNA sequence: TGTGCCAGCTCCCCCCGAGGAGGGGCAACTAATGAAAAACTGTTTTTT. Translated: CASSPRGGATNEKLFF. Complete variable domain (other parts from reference TRBV18 and TRBJ1-4): NAGVMQNPRHLVRRRGQEARLRCSPMKGHSHVYWYRQLPEEGLKFMVYLQKENIIDESGMPKERFSAEFPKEGPSILRIQQVVRGDSAAYFCASSPRGGATNEKLFFGSGTQLSVL.

This clonotype was seen ten or more times. The gene calls are TRBV6-5 and TRBJ1-5; D call uncertain. V was shortened by 3 bases and J by 1 base, with 7 bases between the two germline ends. CDR1 is MNHEY and CDR2 is SVGAGI in the germline V gene. There are 14 residues in the CDR3. The CDR3 DNA reads as TGTGCCAGCAGTTATAGGAGGAGCAATCAGCCCCAGCATTTT. This gives the protein CASSYRRSNQPQHF.

The chain has TRBV6-2 or TRBV6-3 and TRBJ2-1; TRBD2 matches 11 bases. This CDR3 has 14 residues. J lost 9 bases, V lost 8 bases, and 9 bases had no gene match. Germline V gene lookup returns CDR1 MNHEY and CDR2 SVGEGT. The DNA of the CDR3 is TGTGCCAGCTCACTAGCGGGAGTTGCGAGTGAGCAGTTCTTC. It encodes CASSLAGVASEQFF.

This clonotype was observed many times. The V call is TRBV20-1, the J call TRBJ1-1; D possibly corresponds to TRBD1 (5 bases). This CDR3 contains 14 residues. V shed 5 bases and J shed 0 bases, with 13 bases lying between them. Germline lookup yields CDR1 DFQATT and CDR2 SNEGSKA (reference sequence). For the CDR3, the DNA is TGCAGTGCTGCCGTCGACAGTATGAACACTGAAGCTTTCTTT. It specifies CSAAVDSMNTEAFF.

Only a few counts were recorded for this clonotype. The DNA for the CDR3 is TGTGCCATCAGTGACCGGGACGGTGAAAAACTGTTTTTT. Its protein product is CAISDRDGEKLFF. The J gene is TRBJ1-4, the V gene TRBV10-3; maybe TRBD1 (5 bases). CDR1 ENHRY and CDR2 SYGVKD come from the germline V gene. This CDR3 is 13 amino acids long. V shed 3 bases and J shed 7 bases, with 9 bases lying between them.